These T cell receptor beta chains were read from a single sample in a study of shared T cell receptors in the human thymus. Sequenced by immunoSEQ multiplex PCR; TCRdb stores in-frame clones only, minus some. In the table there are some 640,000 clones, around 87% of which are singletons. These data are also associated with another study on human thymus T cells.

Sequencing was carried out using thymocytes. These receptors all come from a boy younger than two with a congenital heart defect. CDR3s include the opening cysteine and the closing phenylalanine or tryptophan. The D gene is left open where the match is weak. Size is stated for part of the rows, as once, few or many counts, or as a class when the clone is expanded.

j_call v_call d_call clone_size cdr3_nt cdr3_aa
TRBJ2-5 TRBV28 NA NA TGTGCCAGCAGTAAAGGACAGAACCAAGAGACCCAGTACTTC CASSKGQNQETQYF
TRBJ1-5 TRBV28 NA NA TGTGCCAGCAGTTTCCCACCGTTAGTCAACCCCCAGCATTTT CASSFPPLVNPQHF
TRBJ1-2 TRBV7-9 NA few TGTGCCAGCAGCTCCCGGCGGAGAACTAACTATGGCTACACCTTC CASSSRRRTNYGYTF
TRBJ2-7 TRBV7-9 NA NA TGTGCCAGCAGCTCCAACGACAGGCTTTTCGAGCAGTACTTC CASSSNDRLFEQYF
TRBJ1-2 TRBV6-1 TRBD1 NA TGTGCCAGCAGAGCAGGGGGTTTCTATGGCTACACCTTC CASRAGGFYGYTF
TRBJ2-5 TRBV2 NA NA TGTGCCAGCAGTGACCAGTTCGAGACCCAGTACTTC CASSDQFETQYF
TRBJ1-2 TRBV9 TRBD1 NA TGTGCCAGCAGCGAAGGGACAGACTCCTTTAACTATGGCTACACCTTC CASSEGTDSFNYGYTF
TRBJ2-7 TRBV20-1 NA NA TGCAGTGCTAGCCCCGTGCAGTACTTC CSASPVQYF
TRBJ1-5 TRBV7-2 TRBD1 NA TGTGCCAGCAGCTTAGTCGGCCAGGGGGCTTTCAATCAGCCCCAGCATTTT CASSLVGQGAFNQPQHF
TRBJ2-3 TRBV18 TRBD1 NA TGTGCCAGCTCACCACGCGGGACAGGGGGCGCGAGGGATACGCAGTATTTT CASSPRGTGGARDTQYF
TRBJ1-5 TRBV30 NA NA TGTGCCTGGAGTGCCGGGGGATGGGGCAATCAGCCCCAGCATTTT CAWSAGGWGNQPQHF
TRBJ1-2 TRBV5-6 TRBD1 NA TGTGCCAGCAGCCACAATGTGGGGACAGGGCTCTATGGCTACACCTTC CASSHNVGTGLYGYTF
TRBJ2-7 TRBV7-7 TRBD1 NA TGTGCCAGCAGCTTAGCTGGGGACAGCTCCTACGAGCAGTACTTC CASSLAGDSSYEQYF
TRBJ2-7 TRBV25-1 TRBD1 NA TGTGCCAGCAGTGACCGGGACAGGGGGTACGAGCAGTACTTC CASSDRDRGYEQYF
TRBJ1-6 TRBV28 NA NA TGTGCCAGCAGTACCATGGACAGTAGGGTTTCACCCCTCCACTTT CASSTMDSRVSPLHF
TRBJ2-7 TRBV28 TRBD1 once TGTGCCAGCAGAACAGGGGAGAAACGATCCTACGAGCAGTACTTC CASRTGEKRSYEQYF
TRBJ1-1 TRBV15 NA once TGTGCCACCAGCAGAGATTGGGCGGGGGGGTCTGAAGCTTTCTTT CATSRDWAGGSEAFF
TRBJ2-7 TRBV7-8 NA once TGTGCCAGCAGCCATACTCCTTACGAGCAGTACTTC CASSHTPYEQYF
TRBJ2-7 TRBV4-2 NA NA TGTGCCAGCAGCCAAGGGGGCCAACCTACAACCTACGAGCAGTACTTC CASSQGGQPTTYEQYF
TRBJ1-1 TRBV6-1 TRBD1 NA TGTGCCAGCAGTGAAGCTGACAGGGGGGCTATGAACACTGAAGCTTTCTTT CASSEADRGAMNTEAFF
TRBJ2-1 TRBV19 NA NA TGTGCCAGTAGGTGGACGGGAGAGCCGGGAAATGAGCAGTTCTTC CASRWTGEPGNEQFF
TRBJ1-5 TRBV18 TRBD1 NA TGTGCCAGCTCACCGTGGAGGGGGCGCGGTCAGCCCCAGCATTTT CASSPWRGRGQPQHF
TRBJ2-5 TRBV5-1 TRBD2 NA TGCGCCAGCAGCTTGGAGGGACTAAACCAAGAGACCCAGTACTTC CASSLEGLNQETQYF
TRBJ2-7 TRBV18 TRBD1 NA TGTGCCAGCTCACCAAACAGGGGGACTTCATACGAGCAGTACTTC CASSPNRGTSYEQYF
TRBJ2-3 TRBV18 TRBD2 NA TGTGCCAGCTCACAAGGTCGGGAGGCAGATACGCAGTATTTT CASSQGREADTQYF
TRBJ2-7 TRBV10-1 NA NA TGCGCCAGCCGTCGAGCGGTGGAGCAGTACTTC CASRRAVEQYF
TRBJ2-7 TRBV5-4 NA NA TGTGCCAGCAGCTTGGAGGCTAGAGGGCCTTATGAGCAGTACTTC CASSLEARGPYEQYF
TRBJ1-5 TRBV10-1 NA NA TGCGCCAGGGCCGGCACCAGGGTCGATCAGCCCCAGCATTTT CARAGTRVDQPQHF
TRBJ2-7 TRBV9 NA NA TGTGCCAGCAGCGTAGAAGCTAGCAGTTACGAGCAGTACTTC CASSVEASSYEQYF
TRBJ1-5 TRBV5-6 NA NA TGTGCCAGCAGCTTGGGCCCAGGGGTTAGCAATCAGCCCCAGCATTTT CASSLGPGVSNQPQHF
TRBJ2-1 TRBV30 TRBD1 NA TGTGCCTGGAGGGGACAGGGTGGCAATGAGCAGTTCTTC CAWRGQGGNEQFF
TRBJ1-4 TRBV5-4 TRBD1 NA TGTGCCAGCAGCACTGGGACAGGGGGTCCGAATGAAAAACTGTTTTTT CASSTGTGGPNEKLFF
TRBJ2-7 TRBV6-1 TRBD1 NA TGTGCCAGCAGTGAAGTCCGAACGGGACAGGGGTTAAAGTATTCCTACGAGCAGTACTTC CASSEVRTGQGLKYSYEQYF
TRBJ2-1 TRBV5-6 NA NA TGTGCCAGCAGCTTGTGGCACCCGATCTACAATGAGCAGTTCTTC CASSLWHPIYNEQFF
TRBJ1-5 TRBV4-3 NA NA TGCGCCAGCAGCCAAGATGCGGGCCGCAATCAGCCCCAGCATTTT CASSQDAGRNQPQHF